A single sample gave rise to the 32 T cell receptor beta chains below, sequenced in a study of shared clonotypes between healthy human individuals. Sequencing was performed with immunoSEQ multiplex PCR; in TCRdb, only in-frame clones are kept and a portion is missing. The sample yields some 2,400,000 clones, 90% to 96% seen once. The sample taken for sequencing was naive CD4+ T cells sorted from blood. Subset meaning: CD45RA+ positively selected. The receptors stem from a man younger than 30 in good health.

A few counts support this clone. The chain uses TRBV6-6 and TRBJ1-2; possible D gene TRBD1, 5 bases. There are 16 residues in the CDR3. The germline gives CDR1 MNHNY, CDR2 SVGAGI (reference sequence). With 2 bases removed from V and 3 bases from J, the gap between germline ends came to 16 bases. CDR3 residues: CASSYPGRGADYGYTF. Written as DNA, the CDR3 is TGTGCCAGCAGTTACCCGGGGAGGGGCGCAGACTATGGCTACACCTTC.

This rearrangement joins TRBV5-1 to TRBJ2-1, with 16 bases matching TRBD2. The J segment lost 7 bases and the V segment lost 4 bases, leaving 2 bases of the junction unmatched. Germline CDR1 SGHRS, CDR2 YFSETQ. The CDR3 is 15 residues long. DNA of the CDR3: TGCGCCAGCAGCGGGACTAGCGGGAGGGTTAATGAGCAGTTCTTC. It is translated as CASSGTSGRVNEQFF.

This sequence joins TRBV28 and TRBJ2-5; perhaps TRBD1 as D (6 bases). The germline gives CDR1 MDHEN, CDR2 SYDVKM. CDR3 size: 17 residues. Trimming cost V 3 bases and J 7 bases, with 24 bases left between them. The CDR3 nucleotides read TGTGCCAGCAGTTTTATCGCGGCAGGGGTTCAAGAGTGGACCCAGTACTTC. It is translated as CASSFIAAGVQEWTQYF.

The rearrangement links TRBV6-1 to TRBJ2-5, with 10 bases identical to TRBD2. Looked up from germline, CDR1 is MNHNS and CDR2 is SASEGT. V was pared by 0 bases and J by 0 bases, with 7 bases of the junction left unmatched. This CDR3 spans 18 amino acids. The CDR3 bases are TGTGCCAGCAGTGAAGCGCTTGAGGGACTAGCGTACCAAGAGACCCAGTACTTC. It specifies CASSEALEGLAYQETQYF.

This chain joins TRBV7-9 and TRBJ2-2; 10 bases are shared with TRBD2. This CDR3 comprises 16 residues. In germline, CDR1 is SEHNR, CDR2 FQNEAQ (reference sequence). V was clipped by 5 bases and J by 4 bases; unmatched bases: 7. The CDR3 protein is CASSRTGTSATGELFF. The CDR3 region has the DNA TGTGCCAGCAGCCGAACCGGGACTAGCGCCACCGGGGAGCTGTTTTTT.

This rearrangement joins TRBV10-3 to TRBJ2-7, with TRBD2 matching 11 bases. CDR3 size: 15 residues. Germline loops: CDR1 ENHRY, CDR2 SYGVKD. Trimming cost V 3 bases and J 1 base; bases outside gene matches: 2. The CDR3 DNA sequence: TGTGCCATCAGTGATCGACTAGCGGGGTCCTACGAGCAGTACTTC. Translation gives CAISDRLAGSYEQYF.

In this sample, this clone turned up once. This chain joins TRBV6-6 and TRBJ1-3, with D perhaps matching TRBD1 (5 bases). CDR1 and CDR2 from the germline V gene are MNHNY and SVGAGI (reference sequence). The V end lost 0 bases, the J end lost 4 bases, and 13 bases lay between the germline ends. CDR3 length: 16 amino acids. The DNA for the CDR3 is TGTGCCAGCAGTTACTCGATATCAGGGCGCGGAAACACCATATATTTT. This sequence encodes CASSYSISGRGNTIYF.

The chain carries TRBV29-1 and TRBJ1-2; no clear D. The V gene lost 4 bases and the J gene lost 7 bases, with 16 bases spanning the gap. Germline loops: CDR1 SQVTM, CDR2 ANQGSEA. This CDR3 is built from 13 residues. CDR3 loop: CSVGQNFRGGYTF. CDR3 nucleotides: TGCAGCGTTGGTCAGAATTTTCGTGGTGGCTACACCTTC.

This chain uses TRBV9 with TRBJ2-2, with 14 bases fitting TRBD2. Germline V gives CDR1 SGDLS, CDR2 YYNGEE. Germline trimming cut 0 bases from V and 1 base from J; bases unmatched to any gene: 5. The CDR3 contains 19 residues. CDR3 sequence reads: CASSVAWTSGRKNTGELFF. The CDR3, as DNA: TGTGCCAGCAGCGTAGCTTGGACTAGCGGGAGGAAGAACACCGGGGAGCTGTTTTTT.

The V and J genes are TRBV27 and TRBJ2-7; TRBD2 agrees at 9 bases. The CDR3 sequence is 17 residues long. V lost 3 bases and J lost 1; bases outside the gene matches: 10. Per the germline V gene, CDR1 is MNHEY and CDR2 is SMNVEV (reference sequence). The CDR3 DNA follows: TGTGCCAGCAGTTTCTTCAGAGAGCGGGGGGTATCCTACGAGCAGTACTTC. Protein sequence: CASSFFRERGVSYEQYF.

The CDR3 sequence: CAWSFTRTSGNYNEQFF. The CDR3, as DNA: TGTGCCTGGAGTTTCACTCGGACTAGCGGGAACTACAATGAGCAGTTCTTC. The chain has TRBV30 and TRBJ2-1; 12 nucleotides agree with TRBD2. Trimming removed 2 bases from V and 3 bases from J; junction bases left unmatched: 8. This CDR3 spans 17 amino acids. Germline CDR1 GTSNPN, CDR2 SVGIG (reference sequence). The full variable domain, in which reference TRBV30 and TRBJ2-1 provide the parts outside the CDR3, is SQTIHQWPATLVQPVGSPLSLECTVEGTSNPNLYWYRQAAGRGLQLLFYSVGIGQISSEVPQNLSASRPQDRQFILSSKKLLLSDSGFYLCAWSFTRTSGNYNEQFFGPGTRLTVL.

The rearrangement links TRBV7-2 to TRBJ1-5, with no clear D. The CDR3 sequence is 14 residues long. Trimming removed 8 bases from V and 2 bases from J, with 13 bases in between. CDR1 is SGHTA and CDR2 is FQGNSA in the germline V gene. The CDR3 bases are TGTGCCAGCGTGGAGAGGGTTGGCAATCAGCCCCAGCATTTT. Amino acids: CASVERVGNQPQHF.

V and J are TRBV29-1 and TRBJ2-1; no clear D gene. Germline CDR1 and CDR2: SQVTM and ANQGSEA. CDR3 size: 14 residues. V lost 0 bases to trimming and J lost 13 bases, with 19 bases between them. The CDR3 here is CSVEDYGVVTAQFF. The CDR3 DNA reads as TGCAGCGTTGAAGATTATGGAGTCGTCACCGCACAGTTCTTC.

The V and J genes are TRBV2 and TRBJ2-7; 7 bases agree with TRBD1. This CDR3 comprises 14 residues. J gave up 0 bases and V 6 bases, and 5 bases lay outside the gene matches. CDR1 is SNHLY, CDR2 FYNNEI, per germline. Here the CDR3 reads CASRGQLPSYEQYF. The CDR3 region has the DNA TGTGCCAGCAGGGGACAGTTACCCTCCTACGAGCAGTACTTC.

The rearrangement links TRBV7-6 to TRBJ2-2, with D maybe TRBD2 (6 bases). This CDR3 has 16 residues. V was cut by 4 bases and J by 6 bases, with 18 bases left in between. Germline values: CDR1 SGHVS, CDR2 FNYEAQ. This chain's CDR3 is CASSSLYSGTPGELFF. The CDR3 DNA sequence: TGTGCCAGCAGCTCCCTGTATTCCGGGACTCCCGGGGAGCTGTTTTTT.

The gene calls are TRBV7-2 and TRBJ2-7; weak D call: TRBD2 (5 bases). The CDR3 runs to 14 residues. The ends were cut back, 1 base at V and 7 bases at J, with 14 bases in the middle. The germline V gene encodes CDR1 SGHTA and CDR2 FQGNSA. The CDR3 reads CASSLGVKTGEQYF. The CDR3 DNA reads TGTGCCAGCAGCTTAGGCGTAAAGACGGGGGAGCAGTACTTC.

This clone has just one count. V and J are TRBV5-4 and TRBJ2-5; TRBD2 matches at 7 bases. Germline CDR1 is SGHNT and CDR2 is YYREEE (reference sequence). The CDR3 loop spans 14 amino acids. After removal of 1 base from V and 4 bases from J, the junction contained 4 bases not matched to a gene. CDR3 amino acids: CASSLPQRGETQYF. Here the CDR3 DNA reads TGTGCCAGCAGCTTGCCCCAGCGGGGAGAGACCCAGTACTTC.

Turning to this clone: This same CDR3 is encoded by further DNA sequences in the sample. This sequence joins TRBV15 and TRBJ2-7; TRBD2 matches at 13 bases. J lost 4 bases, V lost 0 bases, and 3 bases had no gene match. The germline V gene has CDR1 LNHNV and CDR2 YYDKDF (reference sequence). The CDR3 contains 16 residues. For the CDR3, the DNA is TGTGCCACCAGCAGAGAGAGGACTAGCGGGAGTTACGAGCAGTACTTC. Translating gives CATSRERTSGSYEQYF. The full variable domain, completed using reference TRBV15 and TRBJ2-7, is DAMVIQNPRYQVTQFGKPVTLSCSQTLNHNVMYWYQQKSSQAPKLLFHYYDKDFNNEADTPDNFQSRRPNTSFCFLDIRSPGLGDTAMYLCATSRERTSGSYEQYFGPGTRLTVT.

The sample holds one count of this clone. The sample carries other DNA sequences with the same CDR3. The V call is TRBV6-6, the J call TRBJ2-2, with D perhaps assigned TRBD1 or TRBD2 (5 bases each). Germline V gene lookup returns CDR1 MNHNY and CDR2 SVGAGI (reference sequence). The CDR3 spans 15 residues. V was shortened by 2 bases and J by 1 base, with 8 bases between the two germline ends. This CDR3 reads CASSYPRGNTGELFF. For the CDR3, the DNA is TGTGCCAGCAGTTACCCGAGGGGGAACACCGGGGAGCTGTTTTTT.

The chain has TRBV4-1 and TRBJ1-1; D might be TRBD1 (5 bases). V was clipped by 1 base and J by 5 bases, with 8 bases between them. This CDR3 is 13 amino acids long. CDR1 and CDR2 from the germline V gene are MGHRA and YSYEKL. CDR3 sequence reads: CASSQGRVTEAFF. As DNA, the CDR3 is TGCGCCAGCAGCCAAGGCAGGGTTACTGAAGCTTTCTTT.

Concerning this clone: This sample includes further DNA sequences coding for the same CDR3. The genes are TRBV29-1 and TRBJ1-1; 9 bases agree with TRBD1. The CDR3 length is 13 residues. V lost 6 bases, J lost 1 base, and 3 bases stayed unmatched. The germline CDR1 and CDR2 sequences are SQVTM and ANQGSEA. This CDR3 is CSVADRGNTEAFF. For the CDR3, the DNA is TGCAGCGTCGCGGACAGGGGGAACACTGAAGCTTTCTTT.

V gene TRBV5-1 combines with J gene TRBJ2-2, with 7 bases matching TRBD1. Germline CDR1 SGHRS, CDR2 YFSETQ. V shed 6 bases, J shed 0 bases, and the junction held 5 bases outside the gene matches. This CDR3 has 15 amino acids. CDR3 DNA: TGCGCCAGCAACAGGGGCGACTCGAACACCGGGGAGCTGTTTTTT. Protein: CASNRGDSNTGELFF.

This clone was found once. Other DNA sequences from this sample encode an identical CDR3 as well. The chain employs TRBV28 and TRBJ1-1; D call uncertain. This CDR3 is 11 amino acids long. Germline CDR1 reads MDHEN; CDR2 reads SYDVKM. V lost 6 bases to trimming and J lost 2 bases, with 4 bases between them. In nucleotides, the CDR3 is TGTGCCAGCAGCCAAAACACTGAAGCTTTCTTT. This encodes CASSQNTEAFF.

This clone was detected once. The chain has TRBV5-1 and TRBJ2-3; D remains unclear. The CDR3 spans 15 residues. Germline CDR1 is SGHRS and CDR2 is YFSETQ. V was trimmed by 4 bases and J by 7 bases, leaving 19 bases between them. The CDR3 loop is CASSVNVGSLNTQYF. The CDR3 nucleotides read TGCGCCAGCAGCGTTAATGTGGGTTCTCTAAATACGCAGTATTTT.

Turning to this clone: At the DNA level, this CDR3 is encoded by other sequences in the same sample as well. The genes are TRBV30 and TRBJ2-1; a possible D gene is TRBD2 (5 bases). Between the trimmed V and J ends, which lost 4 bases and 6 bases, there was a span of 10 bases. The CDR3 spans 12 residues. The germline V gene encodes CDR1 GTSNPN and CDR2 SVGIG (reference sequence). The CDR3 nucleotides are TGTGCCTGGACCCGGGGTGGCAATGAGCAGTTCTTC. It codes for CAWTRGGNEQFF.

CDR3 amino acids: CASSLDRAASPLHF. In DNA, the CDR3 is TGTGCCAGCAGCTTGGACAGGGCGGCTTCACCCCTCCACTTT. This rearrangement joins TRBV5-6 to TRBJ1-6, with D maybe TRBD1 (6 bases). V gave up 0 bases and J gave up 9 bases, with 10 bases separating them. This CDR3 is built from 14 residues. CDR1 and CDR2 (germline): SGHDT, YYEEEE.

This clone was counted a single time. The chain is built from TRBV4-1 and TRBJ1-5; D is ambiguous. Germline V CDR1 and CDR2: MGHRA, YSYEKL. The CDR3 consists of 13 residues. V shed 0 bases and J shed 7 bases, with 7 bases lying between them. The CDR3 DNA is TGCGCCAGCAGCCAAGAATACGGACAGCCCCAGCATTTT. This sequence encodes CASSQEYGQPQHF.

The chain has TRBV7-2 and TRBJ2-7, with a possible D match to TRBD2 (6 bases). V lost 5 bases, J lost 1 base, and 12 bases lay in between. Germline CDR1 and CDR2: SGHTA and FQGNSA. This CDR3 spans 14 amino acids. The CDR3 here is CASSPRTISYEQYF. CDR3 nucleotides: TGTGCCAGCAGCCCTCGGACTATTTCCTACGAGCAGTACTTC.

As for this clone: This same CDR3 is encoded by further DNA sequences in the sample. The CDR3 coding sequence is TGTGCCAGCAGCTTAGCGGGGGGCCCTTCCTACGAGCAGTACTTC. Amino acid sequence: CASSLAGGPSYEQYF. The chain carries TRBV7-2 and TRBJ2-7, with D perhaps TRBD1 or TRBD2 (6 bases each). Trimming took 0 bases from V and 1 from J, leaving 10 bases between them. CDR1 and CDR2 (germline): SGHTA, FQGNSA. CDR3 size: 15 residues.

The J gene is TRBJ1-1, the V gene TRBV7-9, with no clear D. Trimming shortened V by 5 bases and J by 6 bases, and 13 bases separated the two germline ends. The V gene's germline CDR1 is SEHNR and CDR2 FQNEAQ (reference sequence). The CDR3 length is 13 residues. Written as DNA, the CDR3 is TGTGCCAGCAGCCGTGGTGGGATCTCTGAAGCTTTCTTT. The encoded protein is CASSRGGISEAFF.

V and J are TRBV2 and TRBJ2-1; the match to TRBD2 covers 7 bases. The trim removed 8 bases at V and 6 bases at J, leaving 7 bases unmatched. There are 13 residues in the CDR3. The germline gives CDR1 SNHLY, CDR2 FYNNEI. CDR3: CASVGGGSNEQFF. Here the CDR3 DNA reads TGTGCCAGCGTTGGTGGCGGGAGCAATGAGCAGTTCTTC.

This clone was found once. The chain joins TRBV28 to TRBJ1-2; D gene uncertain. V lost 4 bases and J lost 4, with 16 bases in between. CDR1 and CDR2 from the germline V gene are MDHEN and SYDVKM. The CDR3 runs 15 residues. The CDR3 is CASSSPPELRYGYTF. The CDR3 nucleotides are TGTGCCAGCAGTTCACCTCCGGAGCTACGCTATGGCTACACCTTC.